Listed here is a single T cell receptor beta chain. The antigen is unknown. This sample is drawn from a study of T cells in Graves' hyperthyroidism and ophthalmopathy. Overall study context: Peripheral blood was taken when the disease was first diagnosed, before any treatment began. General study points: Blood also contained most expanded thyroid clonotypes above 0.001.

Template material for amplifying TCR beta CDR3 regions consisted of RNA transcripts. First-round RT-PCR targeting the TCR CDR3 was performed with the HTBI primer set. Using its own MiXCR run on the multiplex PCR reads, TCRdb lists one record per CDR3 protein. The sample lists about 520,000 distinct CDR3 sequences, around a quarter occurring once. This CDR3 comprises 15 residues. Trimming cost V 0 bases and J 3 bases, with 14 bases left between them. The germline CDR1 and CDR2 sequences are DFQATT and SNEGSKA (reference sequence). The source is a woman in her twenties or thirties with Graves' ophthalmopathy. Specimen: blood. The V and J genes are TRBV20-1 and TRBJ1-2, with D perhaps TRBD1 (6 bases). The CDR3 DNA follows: TGCAGTGCTAGAGATAGGAAAGGGGGAGACTATGGCTACACCTTC. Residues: CSARDRKGGDYGYTF.